The 31 T cell receptor beta chains below all came from one sample that was sequenced in a study of T cell clusters in autoimmune cytopenias. Each sample's input was 250 to 300 ng genomic DNA, 40,000 or so genome equivalents. Multiplex touch-down PCR amplified TRB using TRB-A and TRB-B pools in one tube. From its re-call of the multiplex PCR reads, TCRdb lists each CDR3 protein once, without DNA. The sample table sets out about 6,700 distinct CDR3 sequences. These records were also assigned to another study, of T cell repertoires in aging, cancer and after chemotherapy.

Sequencing used peripheral blood. These receptors all come from a human donor in good health.

The rearrangement links TRBV6-5 to TRBJ2-7. In germline, CDR1 is MNHEY, CDR2 SVGAGI. The CDR3 contains 14 residues. CDR3 residues: CASSYATASYEQYF.

This clonotype is called medium-sized (0.01 to 0.1%) based on its frequency. The chain is built from TRBV30 and TRBJ2-7; TCRdb designates TRBD1, a call that cannot be tested without DNA. This CDR3 spans 16 amino acids. CDR1 and CDR2 from the germline V gene are GTSNPN and SVGIG (reference sequence). CDR3 protein: CAWKGLGLNRPYEQYF.

According to its frequency, this clonotype is medium-sized. This chain connects TRBV19 to TRBJ2-3; TCRdb gives TRBD2 as the D gene, but with no DNA this cannot be confirmed. Germline CDR1 LNHDA, CDR2 SQIVND (reference sequence). The CDR3 length is 18 residues. CDR3 region: CASSIASGGRSSTDTQYF.

The J gene is TRBJ2-1, the V gene TRBV6-5; TCRdb picks TRBD1, but there is no DNA to check that call. Germline CDR1 and CDR2: MNHEY and SVGAGI. The CDR3 is 14 residues long. The CDR3 reads CASSPTRTYLEQFF.

The genes are TRBV6-2 or TRBV6-3 and TRBJ1-1; TCRdb names TRBD1, which stays unverified in the absence of DNA. Germline loops: CDR1 MNHEY, CDR2 SVGEGT. This CDR3 spans 15 amino acids. The CDR3 loop is CASSSGTGGTTEAFF.

This rearrangement joins TRBV6-1 to TRBJ1-2; TCRdb's D gene call, TRBD1, goes unchecked for lack of DNA. Germline values: CDR1 MNHNS, CDR2 SASEGT. The CDR3 has 13 residues. The CDR3: CASSETGAGGYTF.

V is TRBV21-1 and J is TRBJ2-1; the D gene TCRdb calls, TRBD1, cannot be checked with no DNA. TRBV21-1 is given as a pseudogene. The CDR3 spans 14 residues. CDR3 sequence reads: CAGPRRAGYNEQFF.

This clonotype ranks as medium-sized in terms of frequency. The chain recombines TRBV18 with TRBJ2-5. The CDR3 covers 15 residues. CDR1 KGHSH and CDR2 LQKENI come from the germline V gene. This CDR3 is CASSPPAKYQETQYF.

This clonotype counts as medium-sized (0.01 to 0.1%) by frequency. The genes are TRBV18 and TRBJ1-4. In germline, CDR1 is KGHSH, CDR2 LQKENI. This CDR3 has 15 amino acids. CDR3 sequence: CASSPRDATNEKLFF. Variable domain in full (rest from reference TRBV18 and TRBJ1-4): NAGVMQNPRHLVRRRGQEARLRCSPMKGHSHVYWYRQLPEEGLKFMVYLQKENIIDESGMPKERFSAEFPKEGPSILRIQQVVRGDSAAYFCASSPRDATNEKLFFGSGTQLSVL.

This clonotype ranks as medium-sized in terms of frequency. V is TRBV12-3 or TRBV12-4 and J is TRBJ2-5; TCRdb indicates TRBD2, and absent DNA this call remains unverified. The CDR3 has 15 residues. The CDR3 loop is CASSFRLAVGETQYF.

The V gene is TRBV12-3 or TRBV12-4, the J gene TRBJ2-3. The CDR3 covers 14 residues. CDR3 protein: CASSLGQSTDTQYF.

The CDR3: CASSFGTGSTNEKLFF. The chain couples TRBV5-6 to TRBJ1-4; absent DNA, TCRdb's TRBD1 call cannot be checked. Germline V gives CDR1 SGHDT, CDR2 YYEEEE. The CDR3 covers 16 residues. The variable domain in full, completed from reference TRBV5-6 and TRBJ1-4, reads DAGVTQSPTHLIKTRGQQVTLRCSPKSGHDTVSWYQQALGQGPQFIFQYYEEEERQRGNFPDRFSGHQFPNYSSELNVNALLLGDSALYLCASSFGTGSTNEKLFFGSGTQLSVL.

According to its frequency, this clonotype is medium-sized. The chain recombines TRBV27 with TRBJ1-6; lacking DNA, the TRBD1 call made by TCRdb goes unchecked. The CDR3 runs 15 residues. Germline V lookup: CDR1 MNHEY, CDR2 SMNVEV (reference sequence). The chain's CDR3 is CASSLEAGGYSPLHF.

According to its frequency, this clonotype is medium-sized (0.01 to 0.1%). The J gene is TRBJ2-6, the V gene TRBV30. The CDR3 is 14 amino acids. Germline CDR1 GTSNPN, CDR2 SVGIG (reference sequence). The CDR3 sequence is CAWSVVSGANVLTF.

This clonotype is deemed medium-sized by its frequency. The gene calls are TRBV27 and TRBJ2-5; TCRdb reports TRBD1, a call that lacks DNA to check it against. This CDR3 is built from 15 residues. The germline gives CDR1 MNHEY, CDR2 SMNVEV (reference sequence). CDR3 in amino acids: CASSSLTGSAETQYF.

CDR3 sequence reads: CASARVWGTSTDTQYF. The chain uses TRBV19 and TRBJ2-3; TCRdb designates TRBD1, a call that cannot be tested without DNA. In germline, CDR1 is LNHDA, CDR2 SQIVND (reference sequence). This CDR3 is 16 amino acids long.

The chain uses TRBV6-1 and TRBJ1-3; the D call of TRBD1 rests on TCRdb alone, since no DNA is present to check it. Germline V gene lookup returns CDR1 MNHNS and CDR2 SASEGT. The CDR3 consists of 16 residues. CDR3 sequence reads: CASSDDRFPIGNTIYF.

The chain has TRBV5-4 and TRBJ2-7; lacking DNA, the TRBD1 call made by TCRdb goes unchecked. The CDR3 runs 13 residues. Germline CDR1 is SGHNT and CDR2 is YYREEE (reference sequence). The CDR3 reads CASSPGLVYEQYF.

This chain links TRBV19 with TRBJ1-1; TCRdb gives TRBD1 as the D gene, but with no DNA this cannot be confirmed. Per germline, CDR1 LNHDA and CDR2 SQIVND (reference sequence). This CDR3 has 13 amino acids. CDR3 residues: CASSIPGRTEAFF.

The chain uses TRBV6-2 or TRBV6-3 and TRBJ1-2; the TRBD1 assignment by TCRdb is unverifiable without DNA. Germline CDR1 MNHEY, CDR2 SVGEGT. The CDR3 length is 13 residues. The CDR3 sequence: CASSGTGGGGYTF.

V is TRBV7-6 and J is TRBJ1-4. The CDR3 has 16 residues. In germline, CDR1 is SGHVS, CDR2 FNYEAQ. The CDR3 protein is CASSLRRGGTNEKLFF.

The chain uses TRBV7-6 and TRBJ2-3. Per germline, CDR1 SGHVS and CDR2 FNYEAQ. This CDR3 contains 14 residues. This CDR3 is CASSLAQSTDTQYF.

Considering frequency, this clonotype is medium-sized. The rearrangement uses TRBV27 and TRBJ1-4; TCRdb's D gene call, TRBD1, goes unchecked for lack of DNA. From germline, CDR1 is MNHEY and CDR2 SMNVEV (reference sequence). The CDR3 has 14 amino acids. CDR3 residues: CASSLRGGLRELFF.

The chain recombines TRBV6-5 with TRBJ2-3; TCRdb reports TRBD1, a call that lacks DNA to check it against. The CDR3 runs 13 residues. Germline V gene sequence: CDR1 MNHEY, CDR2 SVGAGI. The CDR3 protein is CASSYYAGDTQYF.

The rearrangement joins TRBV7-9 to TRBJ2-3. Germline CDR1 reads SEHNR; CDR2 reads FQNEAQ (reference sequence). This CDR3 has 15 amino acids. The CDR3 loop reads CASSLGRLSTDTQYF.

The gene calls are TRBV7-2 and TRBJ2-7; checking the TCRdb D call of TRBD2 is not possible without DNA. Germline CDR1 and CDR2: SGHTA and FQGNSA. The length of the CDR3 is 15 residues. The CDR3 loop reads CASSLSASETYEQYF.

Frequency places this clonotype as medium-sized. The chain has TRBV6-5 and TRBJ2-1. Germline-derived CDR1 and CDR2 are MNHEY and SVGAGI. This CDR3 contains 15 residues. The CDR3 sequence: CASSYTASSYNEQFF.

By frequency, this clonotype is medium-sized. The chain joins TRBV13 to TRBJ2-7; TCRdb returns TRBD1, unconfirmable since there is no DNA. The CDR3 contains 15 residues. The V gene's germline CDR1 is PRHDT and CDR2 FYEKMQ (reference sequence). CDR3: CASSPRGRGAYEQYF.

This rearrangement joins TRBV5-1 to TRBJ2-7; TCRdb lists TRBD1, though no DNA is available to test this call. Germline V lookup: CDR1 SGHRS, CDR2 YFSETQ. The CDR3 has 14 amino acids. This CDR3 is CASSFRDRGDEQYF.

This clonotype is labeled medium-sized based on frequency. The chain combines TRBV19 with TRBJ1-6; the D gene TCRdb calls, TRBD1, cannot be checked with no DNA. This CDR3 comprises 16 residues. Germline-derived CDR1 and CDR2 are LNHDA and SQIVND (reference sequence). CDR3 loop: CASSYGQGAFNSPLHF.

This clonotype is identified as medium-sized (0.01 to 0.1%) from frequency. The V gene is TRBV6-5, the J gene TRBJ2-3; TCRdb proposes TRBD1, but this gene call is untestable without DNA. CDR1 is MNHEY, CDR2 SVGAGI, per germline. CDR3 length equals 15 residues. The CDR3 region is CASSLDTHHTDTQYF.